This T cell receptor beta chain emerged from a study of blood T cell repertoires in COVID-19. In the original processing: Amplification from reference gene primers served as the basis for estimated nucleated cell counts. Clones were sequenced by immunoSEQ multiplex PCR, and TCRdb holds only the in-frame ones, with some missing. V and J calls and clone size come straight from that table; D and trimming were deduced from the DNA. Of under 200,000 clones in the sample, about 90% are singletons; the top ten hold about a fifth. The J segment lost 10 bases and the V segment lost 2 bases, leaving 3 bases of the junction unmatched. Per germline, CDR1 SGDLS and CDR2 YYNGEE. The CDR3 consists of 14 residues.

The chain joins TRBV9 to TRBJ2-1; 13 bases align to TRBD2. Sequenced: peripheral blood. The sequence was obtained from a man aged 60 to 75 with active or convalescent COVID-19. Written as DNA, the CDR3 is TGTGCCAGCAGCGTCAGGACTAGCGGGGGCGAGCAGTTCTTC. As protein: CASSVRTSGGEQFF.